Below are 26 T cell receptor beta chains sequenced from a single sample in a study of early T cells in non-severe SARS-CoV-2 infection. TCRdb reprocessed the 5' RACE reads with MiXCR, giving one entry per CDR3 protein. The sample lists under 70,000 distinct CDR3 sequences; approximately 6.1% were seen once. The sequences come from whole blood, collected at baseline. These receptors were obtained from an adult who was a healthcare worker with PCR-confirmed SARS-CoV-2 infection or an uninfected control (not recorded which).

This clonotype was observed a handful of times. V gene TRBV12-3 or TRBV12-4 combines with J gene TRBJ2-7; D is possibly TRBD1 (5 bases). V shed 3 bases and J shed 2 bases, with 14 bases lying between them. This CDR3 contains 15 residues. The CDR3 sequence is CASSLGKGLAYEQYF. CDR3 nucleotide sequence: TGTGCCAGCAGTTTGGGTAAGGGGTTAGCCTACGAGCAGTACTTC.

This rearrangement joins TRBV7-6 to TRBJ2-1; 12 bases fit TRBD2. The germline V gene encodes CDR1 SGHVS and CDR2 FNYEAQ. Trimming at V came to 1 base and at J to 10 bases, leaving 8 bases not matched to a gene. The CDR3 is 16 residues long. The chain's CDR3 is CASSLVGSSGREEQFF. CDR3 DNA sequence: TGTGCCAGCAGCTTAGTCGGGTCTAGCGGGAGGGAAGAGCAGTTCTTC.

A few counts support this clonotype. The rearrangement joins TRBV28 to TRBJ1-2; tentatively, D is TRBD1 (5 bases). V was trimmed by 5 bases and J by 0 bases, leaving 13 bases between them. CDR3 size: 15 residues. Germline CDR1 MDHEN, CDR2 SYDVKM. The CDR3 is CASSPQWGANYGYTF. The CDR3 DNA reads TGTGCCAGCAGTCCACAATGGGGGGCTAACTATGGCTACACCTTC.

This clonotype was seen repeatedly, ten times or more. J is TRBJ2-7 and V is TRBV29-1, with 7 bases matching TRBD1. The CDR3 covers 13 residues. The V gene's germline CDR1 is SQVTM and CDR2 ANQGSEA. Trimming took 6 bases from V and 2 from J; bases not matched to a gene: 7. The CDR3: CSVNRGSAYEQYF. The CDR3, as DNA: TGCAGCGTGAACAGGGGTAGCGCCTACGAGCAGTACTTC.

The chain has TRBV4-3 and TRBJ2-3, with D possibly matching TRBD1 (5 bases). CDR3 length: 15 amino acids. Germline CDR1 is LGHNA and CDR2 is YSLEER. V lost 1 base, J lost 3 bases, and 11 bases lay in between. This CDR3 reads CASSQGWGGTDTQYF. The DNA for the CDR3 is TGCGCCAGCAGCCAAGGCTGGGGCGGAACAGATACGCAGTATTTT.

The V and J genes are TRBV18 and TRBJ2-7, with 7 positions matching TRBD2. V gave up 1 base and J gave up 0 bases; unmatched junction bases: 3. This CDR3 is built from 15 residues. CDR1 KGHSH and CDR2 LQKENI come from the germline V gene. CDR3 loop: CASSPRGGSSYEQYF. CDR3 in DNA: TGTGCCAGCTCACCACGGGGCGGGAGCTCCTACGAGCAGTACTTC. Combining the CDR3 with reference TRBV18 and TRBJ2-7 gives the whole variable domain NAGVMQNPRHLVRRRGQEARLRCSPMKGHSHVYWYRQLPEEGLKFMVYLQKENIIDESGMPKERFSAEFPKEGPSILRIQQVVRGDSAAYFCASSPRGGSSYEQYFGPGTRLTVT.

This clonotype was detected ten times or more. The CDR3 protein is CASSLAGRPQSSYNEQFF. CDR3 DNA sequence: TGTGCCAGCAGCTTAGCTGGGCGGCCCCAAAGCTCCTACAATGAGCAGTTCTTC. The genes are TRBV11-3 and TRBJ2-1; D gene unclear. The V end lost 1 base, the J end lost 0 bases, and 16 bases lay between the germline ends. Germline CDR1 reads SGHNT; CDR2 reads YENEEA. CDR3 size: 18 residues.

This clonotype was seen ten or more times. J is TRBJ1-5 and V is TRBV6-6, with D possibly being TRBD1 (5 bases). The CDR3 is made up of 12 amino acids. The V gene's germline CDR1 is MNHNY and CDR2 SVGAGI (reference sequence). The ends were cut back, 8 bases at V and 4 bases at J, with 9 bases in the middle. The CDR3 loop reads CASAGKNQPQHF. CDR3 bases: TGTGCCAGCGCAGGGAAGAATCAGCCCCAGCATTTT.

This clonotype appeared many times. The chain couples TRBV20-1 to TRBJ1-2; no clear D. V shed 6 bases and J shed 2 bases, with 13 bases lying between them. This CDR3 has 13 residues. CDR1 DFQATT and CDR2 SNEGSKA come from the germline V gene (reference sequence). The CDR3 protein is CSAQPPSNYGYTF. The CDR3 nucleotides read TGCAGTGCGCAGCCCCCCTCGAACTATGGCTACACCTTC.

This clonotype came up many times. The chain couples TRBV6-4 to TRBJ2-1, with D possibly being TRBD2 (5 bases). V shed 6 bases and J shed 0 bases, with 12 bases lying between them. The CDR3 runs 15 residues. Germline lookup yields CDR1 MRHNA and CDR2 SNTAGT. The CDR3 reads CASSFLADSYNEQFF. CDR3 bases: TGTGCCAGCAGCTTCCTAGCTGACTCCTACAATGAGCAGTTCTTC.

This clonotype was picked up a small number of times. The chain has TRBV6-5 and TRBJ1-2; 10 positions agree with TRBD1. This CDR3 has 16 residues. Germline CDR1 reads MNHEY; CDR2 reads SVGAGI. With V trimmed by 0 bases and J by 6 bases, 7 bases remained unmatched. The CDR3 region has the DNA TGTGCCAGCAGTTACTCGAGGACAGGGGGTATCCATGGCTACACCTTC. Amino acids: CASSYSRTGGIHGYTF.

This clonotype has at least ten counts. Written as DNA, the CDR3 is TGTGCCAGCAGCTTAGCACGACACGACGAGCAGTACTTC. Translated: CASSLARHDEQYF. The chain couples TRBV7-2 to TRBJ2-7; D is ambiguous. Trimming pared 0 bases from V and 5 bases from J, leaving 8 bases between. The CDR3 extends over 13 amino acids. Germline V gives CDR1 SGHTA, CDR2 FQGNSA.

V usage is TRBV4-1 and J usage is TRBJ1-1; D is perhaps TRBD1 (6 bases). The CDR3 is made up of 16 amino acids. CDR1 is MGHRA, CDR2 YSYEKL, per germline. V gave up 0 bases and J gave up 0 bases, with 11 bases separating them. The CDR3 loop is CASSQDPTGLNTEAFF. CDR3 DNA sequence: TGCGCCAGCAGCCAAGATCCGACAGGCTTGAACACTGAAGCTTTCTTT.

This clonotype was counted a few times. The chain uses TRBV7-3 and TRBJ2-2, with TRBD1 matching 11 bases. Germline assignment: CDR1 SGHTA and CDR2 FQGTGA. J was trimmed by 6 bases and V by 5 bases; bases with no gene match: 8. The CDR3 length is 16 residues. The CDR3 region is CASSRPGQGESGELFF. The CDR3 nucleotides read TGTGCCAGCAGCCGCCCGGGACAGGGGGAATCCGGGGAGCTGTTTTTT.

Ten or more counts support this clonotype. This rearrangement joins TRBV20-1 to TRBJ2-5; 9 bases are shared with TRBD2. There are 16 residues in the CDR3. Germline-derived CDR1 and CDR2 are DFQATT and SNEGSKA (reference sequence). Trimming cost V 5 bases and J 5 bases; bases outside gene matches: 15. CDR3 loop: CSALPPIAGDHETQYF. The CDR3 region has the DNA TGCAGTGCTTTACCTCCGATAGCGGGGGATCATGAGACCCAGTACTTC.

V and J are TRBV7-2 and TRBJ2-5; 13 bases match TRBD2. With V trimmed by 5 bases and J by 4 bases, 4 bases remained unmatched. Germline CDR1 SGHTA, CDR2 FQGNSA. There are 15 residues in the CDR3. The CDR3: CASSPGLAGVETQYF. DNA for the CDR3: TGTGCCAGCAGCCCCGGACTAGCGGGAGTAGAGACCCAGTACTTC.

This clonotype was counted ten times or more. This sequence joins TRBV7-2 and TRBJ2-5; 9 bases agree with TRBD2. The CDR3 runs 18 residues. J was trimmed by 2 bases and V by 2 bases; bases with no gene match: 12. Germline V gene sequence: CDR1 SGHTA, CDR2 FQGNSA. The DNA of the CDR3 is TGTGCCAGCAGCTTATTTACAGCGAGACTAGCGGCTCAAGAGACCCAGTACTTC. Translating gives CASSLFTARLAAQETQYF. Filled out from reference TRBV7-2 and TRBJ2-5, the complete variable domain reads GAGVSQSPSNKVTEKGKDVELRCDPISGHTALYWYRQSLGQGLEFLIYFQGNSAPDKSGLPSDRFSAERTGGSVSTLTIQRTQQEDSAVYLCASSLFTARLAAQETQYFGPGTRLLVL.

This clonotype was detected many times. J is TRBJ1-1 and V is TRBV29-1; D might be TRBD1 (5 bases). The CDR3 loop spans 13 amino acids. V gave up 7 bases and J gave up 3 bases, with 15 bases separating them. CDR1 is SQVTM, CDR2 ANQGSEA, per germline. The CDR3 here is CSGSSGTHTEAFF. Written as DNA, the CDR3 is TGCAGCGGGTCCTCCGGGACCCACACTGAAGCTTTCTTT.

The sample holds a few counts of this clonotype. CDR3 DNA sequence: TGTGCCAGCAGTCCCAGGACTAGCGGCAATGAGCAGTTCTTC. This codes for CASSPRTSGNEQFF. The rearrangement links TRBV12-3 or TRBV12-4 to TRBJ2-1; 10 bases line up with TRBD2. The V segment lost 5 bases and the J segment 6 bases; nucleotides outside the gene matches: 4. The CDR3 has 14 amino acids.

This clonotype came up many times. J is TRBJ1-2 and V is TRBV3-1, with D perhaps TRBD1 (6 bases). This CDR3 spans 13 amino acids. Trimming cost V 4 bases and J 5 bases, with 11 bases left between them. CDR1 and CDR2 (germline): LGHDT, YNNKEL (reference sequence). The CDR3 here is CASSRTAIYGYTF. CDR3 sequence (DNA): TGTGCCAGCAGCCGGACAGCCATTTATGGCTACACCTTC.

This clonotype occurred a few times. The V call is TRBV12-3 or TRBV12-4, the J call TRBJ2-5; no clear D. Trimming removed 6 bases from V and 3 bases from J, with 8 bases in between. The CDR3 runs 12 residues. CDR3 in amino acids: CASRKREETQYF. CDR3 DNA: TGTGCCAGCAGGAAGAGAGAAGAGACCCAGTACTTC.

This clonotype was counted many times. The gene calls are TRBV28 and TRBJ2-5, with D unclear. Deletions cut 6 bases from V and 5 bases from J, with 16 bases between. This CDR3 spans 14 amino acids. Germline V CDR1 and CDR2: MDHEN, SYDVKM. The chain's CDR3 is CASRTAAAVETQYF. DNA of the CDR3: TGTGCCAGCAGAACGGCCGCGGCAGTTGAGACCCAGTACTTC. The complete variable domain, with remaining parts taken from reference TRBV28 and TRBJ2-5, reads DVKVTQSSRYLVKRTGEKVFLECVQDMDHENMFWYRQDPGLGLRLIYFSYDVKMKEKGDIPEGYSVSREKKERFSLILESASTNQTSMYLCASRTAAAVETQYFGPGTRLLVL.

This clonotype was picked up a small number of times. The V and J genes are TRBV5-4 and TRBJ2-3; D perhaps matches TRBD2 (6 bases). Trimming removed 10 bases from V and 2 bases from J, with 14 bases in between. The CDR3 consists of 13 residues. Germline assignment: CDR1 SGHNT and CDR2 YYREEE (reference sequence). CDR3 loop: CAVRRAPTDTQYF. CDR3 nucleotide sequence: TGTGCCGTTAGGAGGGCCCCCACAGATACGCAGTATTTT.

The rearrangement links TRBV3-1 to TRBJ2-1; TRBD1 might be the D (5 bases). The CDR3 has 14 amino acids. Germline CDR1 LGHDT, CDR2 YNNKEL (reference sequence). V was trimmed by 4 bases and J by 5 bases, leaving 12 bases between them. CDR3 coding DNA: TGTGCCAGCAGCCTTCAGCACAGGAACAATGAGCAGTTCTTC. It translates to CASSLQHRNNEQFF.

In this sample, this clonotype turned up many times. The CDR3 loop reads CASSYNYRVGDQPQHF. CDR3 sequence (DNA): TGTGCCAGCAGTTACAACTACAGGGTCGGAGATCAGCCCCAGCATTTT. This sequence joins TRBV6-5 and TRBJ1-5; tentative D call: TRBD1 (6 bases). Per germline, CDR1 MNHEY and CDR2 SVGAGI. V was shortened by 2 bases and J by 5 bases, with 16 bases between the two germline ends. CDR3 length equals 16 residues.

The J gene is TRBJ1-2, the V gene TRBV20-1; D perhaps matches TRBD1 (5 bases). The V gene's germline CDR1 is DFQATT and CDR2 SNEGSKA (reference sequence). V lost 3 bases and J lost 7, with 12 bases in between. The CDR3 runs 12 residues. The CDR3 here is CSASRGEVGYTF. The DNA for the CDR3 is TGCAGTGCTAGTCGGGGGGAGGTTGGCTACACCTTC.